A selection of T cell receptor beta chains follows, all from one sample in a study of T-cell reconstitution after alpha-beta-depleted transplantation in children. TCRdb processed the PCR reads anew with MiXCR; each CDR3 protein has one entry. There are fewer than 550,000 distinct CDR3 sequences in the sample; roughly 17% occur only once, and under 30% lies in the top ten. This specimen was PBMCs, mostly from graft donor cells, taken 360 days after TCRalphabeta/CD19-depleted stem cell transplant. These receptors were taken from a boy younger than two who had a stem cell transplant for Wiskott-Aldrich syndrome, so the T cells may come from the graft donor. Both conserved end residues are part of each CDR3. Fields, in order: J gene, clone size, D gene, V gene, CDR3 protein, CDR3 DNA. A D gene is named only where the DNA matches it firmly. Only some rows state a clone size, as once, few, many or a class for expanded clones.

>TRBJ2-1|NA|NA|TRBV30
CARRDTSYNEQFF
TGTGCCCGAAGGGACACTTCCTACAATGAGCAGTTCTTC
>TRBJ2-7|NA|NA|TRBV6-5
CASSYRGKAYEQYF
TGTGCCAGCAGTTATCGGGGTAAGGCCTACGAGCAGTACTTC
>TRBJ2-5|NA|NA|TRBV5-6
CASSFLLTGLETQYF
TGTGCCAGCAGCTTCCTATTAACAGGGTTGGAGACCCAGTACTTC
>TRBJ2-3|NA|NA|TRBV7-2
CASSLVPKDTQYF
TGTGCCAGCAGCTTAGTACCGAAAGATACGCAGTATTTT
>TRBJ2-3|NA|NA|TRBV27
CASSLIPRRVGTDTQYF
TGTGCCAGCAGTTTAATCCCCCGCAGGGTCGGCACAGATACGCAGTATTTT
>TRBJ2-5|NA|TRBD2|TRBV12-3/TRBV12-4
CASSSGTSETQYF
TGTGCCAGCAGTTCAGGGACTAGCGAAACCCAGTACTTC
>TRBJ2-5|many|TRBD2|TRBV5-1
CASSWTSGDQETQYF
TGCGCCAGCAGCTGGACTAGCGGGGACCAAGAGACCCAGTACTTC
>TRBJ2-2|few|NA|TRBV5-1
CASSWQLTGELFF
TGCGCCAGCAGCTGGCAGCTCACCGGGGAGCTGTTTTTT
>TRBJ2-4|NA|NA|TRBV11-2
CASSSKPSALAKNIQYF
TGTGCCAGCAGCTCAAAACCTAGCGCGCTAGCCAAAAACATTCAGTACTTC
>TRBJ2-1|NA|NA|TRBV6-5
CASSYSWTRRNNEQFF
TGTGCCAGCAGTTACTCCTGGACCAGGAGAAACAATGAGCAGTTCTTC
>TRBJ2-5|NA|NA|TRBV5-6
CASSHPTQVETQYF
TGTGCCAGCAGCCACCCCACCCAGGTTGAGACCCAGTACTTC
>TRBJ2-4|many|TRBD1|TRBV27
CASSYRTGLTKNIQYF
TGTGCCAGCAGTTACCGGACAGGGCTTACCAAAAACATTCAGTACTTC
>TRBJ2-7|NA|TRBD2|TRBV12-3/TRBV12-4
CASKPGLAGEQYF
TGTGCCAGCAAACCGGGACTAGCCGGTGAGCAGTACTTC
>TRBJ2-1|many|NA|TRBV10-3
CAISESGPYNEQFF
TGTGCCATCAGTGAATCAGGACCATACAATGAGCAGTTCTTC
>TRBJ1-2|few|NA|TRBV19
CASRGTGTAGYTF
TGTGCCAGTAGGGGAACAGGTACTGCCGGCTACACCTTC
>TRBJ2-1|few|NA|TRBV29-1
CSVPGFFSSYNEQFF
TGCAGCGTCCCAGGATTCTTTAGCTCCTACAATGAGCAGTTCTTC
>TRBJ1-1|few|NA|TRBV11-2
CASSLAGTRAFF
TGTGCCAGCAGCTTGGCCGGTACCCGGGCTTTCTTT
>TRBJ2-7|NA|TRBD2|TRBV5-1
CASSFSGVSYEQYF
TGCGCCAGCAGCTTTAGCGGGGTCTCCTACGAGCAGTACTTC
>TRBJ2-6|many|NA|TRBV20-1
CSARATSSGANVLTF
TGCAGTGCTAGAGCAACATCGTCTGGGGCCAACGTCCTGACTTTC
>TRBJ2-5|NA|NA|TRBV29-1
CSVFQGGETQYF
TGCAGCGTATTCCAGGGGGGAGAGACCCAGTACTTC
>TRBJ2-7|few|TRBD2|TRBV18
CASSKPGLAGLSSYEQYF
TGTGCCAGCTCAAAACCGGGACTAGCGGGTCTTAGCTCCTACGAGCAGTACTTC
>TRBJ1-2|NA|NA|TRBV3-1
CASSHGSTPGRDF
TGTGCCAGCAGCCACGGGTCAACCCCGGGGCGAGACTTC
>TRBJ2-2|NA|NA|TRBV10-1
CASSRTAPEELFF
TGCGCCAGCAGTCGGACAGCTCCGGAGGAGCTGTTTTTT
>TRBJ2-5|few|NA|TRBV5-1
CASSLAMGLETQYF
TGCGCCAGCAGCTTGGCCATGGGGCTCGAGACCCAGTACTTC
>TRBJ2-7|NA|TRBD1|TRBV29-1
CSVNRDRGHEQYF
TGCAGCGTTAACCGGGACAGGGGACACGAGCAGTACTTC
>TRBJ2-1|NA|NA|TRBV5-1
CASSSSRKQFF
TGCGCCAGCAGCTCTTCCCGAAAGCAGTTCTTC
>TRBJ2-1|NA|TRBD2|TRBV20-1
CSARDSGATSYNEQFF
TGCAGTGCTAGAGATAGCGGGGCGACCTCCTACAATGAGCAGTTCTTC
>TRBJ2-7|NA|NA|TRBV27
CASRPIGAYEQYF
TGTGCCAGCAGACCGATAGGAGCCTACGAGCAGTACTTC
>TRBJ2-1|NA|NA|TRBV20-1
CSARLHFSDEQFF
TGCAGTGCTAGGCTACATTTTAGCGATGAGCAGTTCTTC
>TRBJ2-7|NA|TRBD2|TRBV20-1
CSARPTSGGPPYEQYF
TGCAGTGCTAGACCAACTAGCGGGGGCCCCCCCTACGAGCAGTACTTC
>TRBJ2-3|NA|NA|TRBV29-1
CSVDPDRLPSTDTQYF
TGCAGCGTTGACCCTGACAGGCTGCCTAGCACAGATACGCAGTATTTT
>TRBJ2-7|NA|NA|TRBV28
CASSLRASAGYEQYF
TGTGCCAGCAGTTTAAGGGCTAGCGCTGGCTACGAGCAGTACTTC
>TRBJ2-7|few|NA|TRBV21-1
CASSKSGPSSYEQYF
TGTGCCAGCAGCAAAAGCGGGCCGAGCTCCTACGAGCAGTACTTC
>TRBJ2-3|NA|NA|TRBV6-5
CASSYLSRFMTDTQYF
TGTGCCAGCAGTTACCTTAGCCGGTTTATGACAGATACGCAGTATTTT
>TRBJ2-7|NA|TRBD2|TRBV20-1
CSARSSGKAPLHEQYF
TGCAGTGCTAGATCTAGCGGGAAAGCCCCCCTACACGAGCAGTACTTC
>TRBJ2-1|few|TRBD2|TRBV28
CASSPTRGGDNEQFF
TGTGCCAGCAGCCCAACCCGGGGGGGGGACAATGAGCAGTTCTTC
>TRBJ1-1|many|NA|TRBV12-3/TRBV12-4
CASSPGWASNTEAFF
TGTGCCAGCAGCCCAGGGTGGGCTTCGAACACTGAAGCTTTCTTT
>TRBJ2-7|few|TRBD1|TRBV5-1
CASSLRDSITYEQYF
TGCGCCAGCAGCCTCCGGGACAGCATTACCTACGAGCAGTACTTC
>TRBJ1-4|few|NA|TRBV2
CASSEFRPPGEKLFF
TGTGCCAGCAGTGAATTTCGCCCACCGGGTGAAAAACTGTTTTTT
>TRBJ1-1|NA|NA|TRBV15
CATSREIGNTEAFF
TGTGCCACCAGCAGAGAGATAGGGAACACTGAAGCTTTCTTT
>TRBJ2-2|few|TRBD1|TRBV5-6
CASQTGGWRTGELFF
TGTGCCAGCCAAACAGGGGGATGGCGCACCGGGGAGCTGTTTTTT
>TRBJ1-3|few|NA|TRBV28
CASRLRTYSGNTIYF
TGTGCCAGCAGGCTCCGGACTTACTCTGGAAACACCATATATTTT
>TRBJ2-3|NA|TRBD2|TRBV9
CASSVDGSGRDTQYF
TGTGCCAGCAGCGTAGACGGTAGCGGGAGAGATACGCAGTATTTT
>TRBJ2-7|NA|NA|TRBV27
CASRGGLYPSYEQYF
TGTGCCAGCAGGGGGGGTCTGTACCCCTCCTACGAGCAGTACTTC
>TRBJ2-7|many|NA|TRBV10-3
CAISERTEQYF
TGTGCCATCAGTGAGAGGACCGAGCAGTACTTC
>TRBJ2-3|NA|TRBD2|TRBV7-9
CASSLGISAGGPDTQYF
TGTGCCAGCAGCTTAGGGATTTCAGCGGGAGGCCCAGATACGCAGTATTTT
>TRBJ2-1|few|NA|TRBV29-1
CSVRGAISSYNEQFF
TGCAGCGTTCGAGGGGCTATAAGCTCCTACAATGAGCAGTTCTTC
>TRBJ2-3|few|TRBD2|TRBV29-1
CSVVSGSGTDTQYF
TGCAGCGTCGTTAGCGGGAGTGGCACAGATACGCAGTATTTT
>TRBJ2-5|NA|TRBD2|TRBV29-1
CSVEDGTSQETQYF
TGCAGCGTTGAAGATGGGACTAGCCAAGAGACCCAGTACTTC
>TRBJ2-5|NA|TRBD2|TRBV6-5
CASSFGGGKETQYF
TGTGCCAGCAGTTTCGGGGGAGGGAAGGAGACCCAGTACTTC
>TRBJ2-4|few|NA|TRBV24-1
CAISDLGHGNIQYF
TGTGCCATCAGTGATTTAGGCCATGGGAACATTCAGTACTTC
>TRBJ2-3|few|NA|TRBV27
CASSLGRTSTDTQYF
TGTGCCAGCAGTTTAGGACGGACTAGCACAGATACGCAGTATTTT
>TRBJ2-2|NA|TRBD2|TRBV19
CASSIFGGSGTGELFF
TGTGCCAGTAGTATTTTCGGCGGGAGTGGAACCGGGGAGCTGTTTTTT